The 25 T cell receptor beta chains presented below share a single source sample, sequenced in a study of human T cells and chemical hapten exposure. Time point given: patch test 3, about 24 weeks after DPC sensitization. Treatment here: therapeutic diphenylcyclopropenone sensitization with weekly scalp DPC. One entry per CDR3 protein, called by TCRdb with MiXCR from the RACE reads. Here the sample spans around 200,000 distinct CDR3 sequences, around a quarter being singletons. Specimen: whole blood, collected in connection with sensitization to the hapten diphenylcyclopropenone (DPC). These receptors were collected from a woman aged 40 to 49 with alopecia areata. Some clones in this sample may be carry-over from other donors' samples.

This clonotype was recorded many times. The CDR3 reads CASSIAGGVYEQYF. The CDR3 region has the DNA TGTGCCAGCAGTATAGCGGGAGGAGTCTACGAGCAGTACTTC. This sequence joins TRBV7-2 and TRBJ2-7; 10 bases align to TRBD2. Germline CDR1 is SGHTA and CDR2 is FQGNSA. Trimming at V came to 6 bases and at J to 3 bases, leaving 5 bases not matched to a gene. The CDR3 totals 14 residues.

This clonotype showed up just a few times. The V call is TRBV29-1, the J call TRBJ2-7; D unresolved. This CDR3 is built from 13 residues. V lost 6 bases, J lost 6 bases, and 18 bases lay in between. CDR1 is SQVTM, CDR2 ANQGSEA, per germline. CDR3 region: CSVLAGPPSEQYF. As DNA, the CDR3 is TGCAGCGTGCTGGCAGGCCCCCCGTCCGAGCAGTACTTC.

This clonotype occurred many times. The genes are TRBV29-1 and TRBJ2-3; TRBD1 might be the D (5 bases). Germline V gene sequence: CDR1 SQVTM, CDR2 ANQGSEA. Trimming removed 0 bases at V and 7 bases at J, with 17 bases between. The CDR3 runs to 15 residues. CDR3 sequence reads: CSVEDPPGRANTQYF. CDR3 DNA sequence: TGCAGCGTTGAAGACCCGCCAGGGCGAGCGAATACGCAGTATTTT.

The chain has TRBV28 and TRBJ1-2; the D is unclear. CDR1 and CDR2 from the germline V gene are MDHEN and SYDVKM. The CDR3 extends over 12 amino acids. The ends were cut back, 10 bases at V and 1 base at J, with 10 bases in the middle. The CDR3 region has the DNA TGTGCCACATACAGTCTTAACTATGGCTACACCTTC. Translation gives CATYSLNYGYTF.

The chain couples TRBV20-1 to TRBJ1-5, with a weak D call TRBD1 (5 bases). CDR1 and CDR2 (germline): DFQATT, SNEGSKA (reference sequence). CDR3 length equals 14 residues. V was cut by 3 bases and J by 1 base, with 10 bases left in between. For the CDR3, the DNA is TGCAGTGCTAGGGGGGGGGACAGCAATCAGCCCCAGCATTTT. It encodes CSARGGDSNQPQHF.

This clonotype was seen a handful of times. J is TRBJ2-1 and V is TRBV29-1; 11 bases map to TRBD2. The CDR3 is 13 residues long. V gave up 4 bases and J gave up 16 bases; unmatched junction bases: 12. Germline CDR1 is SQVTM and CDR2 is ANQGSEA. CDR3 in amino acids: CSVAQLLAGESFF. The DNA for the CDR3 is TGCAGCGTTGCCCAACTACTAGCGGGAGAAAGTTTCTTC.

This CDR3 is CASSLPGQGSDEQFF. The CDR3 DNA sequence: TGTGCCAGCAGTCTCCCTGGACAGGGGTCGGATGAGCAGTTCTTC. The chain has TRBV28 and TRBJ2-1, with 9 bases identical to TRBD1. CDR3 length: 15 amino acids. Germline CDR1 MDHEN, CDR2 SYDVKM. J was trimmed by 8 bases and V by 5 bases; bases with no gene match: 10.

The chain recombines TRBV28 with TRBJ1-1; 9 bases agree with TRBD1. The CDR3 totals 16 residues. V was clipped by 2 bases and J by 0 bases; unmatched bases: 4. Germline V gene data show CDR1 as MDHEN and CDR2 as SYDVKM. CDR3 coding DNA: TGTGCCAGCAGTTTAACAGGGGGCTCCTTGAACACTGAAGCTTTCTTT. Protein: CASSLTGGSLNTEAFF.

This clonotype was detected a few times. The J gene is TRBJ1-1, the V gene TRBV7-2, with 7 nucleotides matching TRBD1. Germline V gene data show CDR1 as SGHTA and CDR2 as FQGNSA. This CDR3 has 13 residues. After removal of 6 bases from V and 4 bases from J, the junction contained 5 bases not matched to a gene. The CDR3 nucleotides are TGTGCCAGCAGAAAAGGGACAGCCACTGAAGCTTTCTTT. It translates to CASRKGTATEAFF.

This clonotype occurred a few times. V gene TRBV7-2 combines with J gene TRBJ2-7, with D perhaps TRBD1 (6 bases). V lost 5 bases, J lost 2 bases, and 13 bases lay in between. CDR1 and CDR2 (germline): SGHTA, FQGNSA. The CDR3 spans 14 residues. CDR3 amino acids: CASSQRTAAYEQYF. In DNA form, the CDR3 reads TGTGCCAGCAGCCAGAGGACAGCCGCCTACGAGCAGTACTTC.

This clonotype has only one observation. The chain links TRBV27 to TRBJ2-1, with TRBD2 matching 9 bases. With 3 bases clipped from V and 5 bases from J, the junction kept 14 bases outside the gene matches. This CDR3 spans 18 amino acids. Germline-derived CDR1 and CDR2 are MNHEY and SMNVEV (reference sequence). This CDR3 reads CASSFLPPMSGGHNEQFF. The CDR3 bases are TGTGCCAGCAGTTTCCTCCCCCCGATGAGCGGGGGGCACAATGAGCAGTTCTTC.

The rearrangement joins TRBV7-2 to TRBJ2-3; D is perhaps TRBD2 (6 bases). Germline values: CDR1 SGHTA, CDR2 FQGNSA. Deletions cut 0 bases from V and 0 bases from J, with 10 bases between. The CDR3 extends over 16 amino acids. The CDR3, as DNA: TGTGCCAGCAGCTTAGCGGGCGGGGTTAGCACAGATACGCAGTATTTT. Translated: CASSLAGGVSTDTQYF.

This clonotype was counted only a few times. V and J are TRBV10-3 and TRBJ2-3; 9 bases map to TRBD2. The CDR3 runs 15 residues. CDR1 is ENHRY and CDR2 is SYGVKD in the germline V gene. J lost 6 bases, V lost 4 bases, and 8 bases had no gene match. The CDR3 DNA sequence: TGTGCCATCAGTGCGTTAGCGGGAGAGGCGGATACGCAGTATTTT. Residues: CAISALAGEADTQYF.

There are a few counts of this clonotype. The chain couples TRBV28 to TRBJ2-2; unclear D gene. The CDR3 runs to 15 residues. Germline V lookup: CDR1 MDHEN, CDR2 SYDVKM. With 4 bases removed from V and 7 bases from J, the gap between germline ends came to 16 bases. CDR3: CASSSGSPVGGELFF. CDR3 DNA: TGTGCCAGCAGTTCCGGCTCCCCGGTGGGCGGGGAGCTGTTTTTT.

This clonotype appeared a single time. This chain links TRBV27 with TRBJ1-1; D might be TRBD1 (6 bases). Germline loops: CDR1 MNHEY, CDR2 SMNVEV (reference sequence). Trimming removed 1 base at V and 1 base at J, with 13 bases between. There are 16 residues in the CDR3. The CDR3 here is CASSLLQGIPNTEAFF. The DNA of the CDR3 is TGTGCCAGCAGTTTATTGCAGGGGATTCCGAACACTGAAGCTTTCTTT.

This clonotype was seen more than once but under ten times. The chain couples TRBV12-3 or TRBV12-4 to TRBJ1-5; D is uncertain. This CDR3 region has 14 residues. V lost 7 bases to trimming and J lost 4 bases, with 14 bases between them. CDR3 nucleotide sequence: TGTGCCAGCACACTAGGGTTAGGTAATCAGCCCCAGCATTTT. Amino acid sequence: CASTLGLGNQPQHF.

V and J are TRBV7-9 and TRBJ2-3, with 14 bases identical to TRBD2. The junction had 8 bases not matched to a gene; V was cut back by 4 bases and J by 2 bases. The CDR3 totals 18 residues. Germline V gene data show CDR1 as SEHNR and CDR2 as FQNEAQ (reference sequence). The CDR3 coding sequence is TGTGCCAGCAGCTCCCTGTCGGGACTAGCGGGGGTCACAGATACGCAGTATTTT. Translated: CASSSLSGLAGVTDTQYF.

The chain employs TRBV7-9 and TRBJ2-5; D uncertain. The CDR3 is made up of 12 amino acids. The germline gives CDR1 SEHNR, CDR2 FQNEAQ (reference sequence). Trimming removed 6 bases from V and 5 bases from J, with 10 bases in between. For the CDR3, the DNA is TGTGCCAGCAGTTCTACTGCGGAGACCCAGTACTTC. Amino acids: CASSSTAETQYF.

This clonotype has a handful of counts. CDR3: CSVATGGNEQFF. The CDR3 coding sequence is TGCAGCGTTGCTACTGGGGGCAATGAGCAGTTCTTC. The genes are TRBV29-1 and TRBJ2-1; D is perhaps TRBD1 or TRBD2 (5 bases each). Germline V lookup: CDR1 SQVTM, CDR2 ANQGSEA. The CDR3 is 12 residues long. Trimming left V 4 bases short and J 6 bases short, with 10 bases between.

The chain is built from TRBV11-2 and TRBJ2-3, with TRBD2 identical over 7 bases. The ends lost 5 bases at V and 8 bases at J; junction bases unmatched: 4. Germline values: CDR1 SGHAT, CDR2 FQNNGV. The CDR3 is made up of 12 amino acids. CDR3 sequence reads: CASSPIAGTQYF. The CDR3 DNA is TGTGCCAGCAGCCCCATAGCGGGTACGCAGTATTTT.

This clonotype was detected only a few times. V is TRBV7-8 and J is TRBJ1-6; D not resolved. The V gene's germline CDR1 is SGHVS and CDR2 FQNEAQ. Trimming left V 4 bases short and J 12 bases short, with 13 bases between. The CDR3 contains 13 residues. The CDR3 sequence is CASSSEQPLPLHF. The CDR3 nucleotides read TGTGCCAGCAGCTCGGAACAGCCCCTACCCCTCCACTTT.

This clonotype came up a few times. The chain joins TRBV3-1 to TRBJ2-1; TRBD2 agrees at 12 bases. V shed 1 base, J shed 9 bases, and the junction held 7 bases outside the gene matches. The length of the CDR3 is 16 residues. Germline lookup yields CDR1 LGHDT and CDR2 YNNKEL (reference sequence). This CDR3 reads CASSQAWRLAGVEQFF. CDR3 nucleotide sequence: TGTGCCAGCAGCCAAGCATGGAGACTAGCGGGAGTTGAGCAGTTCTTC.

The V gene is TRBV4-2, the J gene TRBJ1-3; no definite D call. Germline V gene data show CDR1 as LGHNA and CDR2 as YNFKEQ. The CDR3 length is 11 residues. V lost 0 bases to trimming and J lost 8 bases, with 2 bases between them. The CDR3 sequence is CASSQEYTIYF. The CDR3 DNA reads TGTGCCAGCAGCCAAGAGTACACCATATATTTT.

The chain joins TRBV7-9 to TRBJ1-2; D not resolved. The V gene's germline CDR1 is SEHNR and CDR2 FQNEAQ (reference sequence). The CDR3 spans 11 residues. The ends were cut back, 1 base at V and 8 bases at J, with 5 bases in the middle. CDR3 sequence (DNA): TGTGCCAGCAGCTTAGTAGTGGGCTACACCTTC. This encodes CASSLVVGYTF.

This clonotype was seen a few times. V usage is TRBV25-1 and J usage is TRBJ2-7, with a tentative D call TRBD1 (5 bases). CDR3 length: 13 amino acids. Trimming shortened V by 6 bases and J by 2 bases, and 11 bases separated the two germline ends. Per germline, CDR1 MGHDK and CDR2 SYGVNS. The CDR3 is CASSHLDTYEQYF. The CDR3 region has the DNA TGTGCCAGCAGCCATCTGGACACCTACGAGCAGTACTTC.